Each of the 8 T cell receptor beta chains below was sequenced from the same sample in a study of T cell changes during pregnancy in multiple sclerosis. Clones were read by immunoSEQ multiplex PCR, and TCRdb kept only the in-frame ones, dropping some. The sample holds about 70,000 clones, around 94% seen once. This specimen consisted of peripheral blood, obtained in the third trimester of pregnancy. All receptors come from a female donor with multiple sclerosis, enrolled in a pregnancy study.

The chain uses TRBV5-4 and TRBJ2-5; D possibly corresponds to TRBD2 (6 bases). The CDR3 has 16 residues. Germline lookup yields CDR1 SGHNT and CDR2 YYREEE (reference sequence). Between the trimmed V and J ends, which lost 0 bases and 6 bases, there was a span of 18 bases. CDR3 nucleotides: TGTGCCAGCAGCTTGGGGGCTAGCGTTCTACCCCAGACCCAGTACTTC. This translates into CASSLGASVLPQTQYF. The complete variable domain, with remaining parts taken from reference TRBV5-4 and TRBJ2-5, reads ETGVTQSPTHLIKTRGQQVTLRCSSQSGHNTVSWYQQALGQGPQFIFQYYREEENGRGNFPPRFSGLQFPNYSSELNVNALELDDSALYLCASSLGASVLPQTQYFGPGTRLLVL.

This chain links TRBV19 with TRBJ1-1; D call uncertain. This CDR3 is 13 amino acids long. With 6 bases removed from V and 2 bases from J, the gap between germline ends came to 10 bases. Germline values: CDR1 LNHDA, CDR2 SQIVND (reference sequence). The CDR3, as DNA: TGTGCCAGTAGCCCCGTAATTAACACTGAAGCTTTCTTT. Translating it yields CASSPVINTEAFF.

The chain couples TRBV7-2 to TRBJ1-2; D remains unclear. The V and J ends lost 3 bases and 3 bases respectively, with 8 bases between them. The germline CDR1 and CDR2 sequences are SGHTA and FQGNSA. The length of the CDR3 is 13 residues. CDR3 DNA: TGTGCCAGCAGCTTCCGGCAGGACTATGGCTACACCTTC. It codes for CASSFRQDYGYTF.

The gene calls are TRBV6-5 and TRBJ1-1, with a possible D match to TRBD1 (6 bases). Germline CDR1 is MNHEY and CDR2 is SVGAGI. This CDR3 spans 14 amino acids. Trimming shortened V by 5 bases and J by 11 bases, and 21 bases separated the two germline ends. CDR3 nucleotide sequence: TGTGCCAGCAGTCTTCGACAGGCTCACTTGGGGGCTTTCTTT. Translation: CASSLRQAHLGAFF.

V and J are TRBV2 and TRBJ2-3, with D maybe TRBD1 (6 bases). Looked up from germline, CDR1 is SNHLY and CDR2 is FYNNEI. The CDR3 extends over 13 amino acids. V was shortened by 8 bases and J by 6 bases, with 15 bases between the two germline ends. The CDR3 DNA follows: TGTGCCAGCCGGACAGACCGACAGGATACGCAGTATTTT. Its protein product is CASRTDRQDTQYF.

The chain couples TRBV5-6 to TRBJ1-1; perhaps TRBD1 as D (6 bases). Trimming took 3 bases from V and 0 from J, leaving 18 bases between them. CDR1 and CDR2 from the germline V gene are SGHDT and YYEEEE. The CDR3 length is 17 residues. In DNA, the CDR3 is TGTGCCAGCAGCTCGCCAGGGGCCACCCAGATGAACACTGAAGCTTTCTTT. Translating it yields CASSSPGATQMNTEAFF.

The rearrangement joins TRBV19 to TRBJ1-2, with 10 bases fitting TRBD1. This CDR3 is built from 12 residues. The trim removed 8 bases at V and 6 bases at J, leaving 3 bases unmatched. CDR1 is LNHDA and CDR2 is SQIVND in the germline V gene (reference sequence). This CDR3 is CASRTGGNGYTF. The CDR3 bases are TGTGCCAGTCGGACAGGGGGTAATGGCTACACCTTC.

This sequence joins TRBV7-3 and TRBJ2-3, with TRBD2 matching 11 bases. The V segment lost 1 base and the J segment 0 bases; nucleotides outside the gene matches: 12. CDR3 length: 20 amino acids. The germline V gene has CDR1 SGHTA and CDR2 FQGTGA. Here the CDR3 reads CASSLRGSTSGGRSTDTQYF. The CDR3, as DNA: TGTGCCAGCAGCTTAAGGGGCTCCACTAGCGGGGGCCGTAGCACAGATACGCAGTATTTT.